The count of the clone carrying this T cell receptor beta chain is one. Germline V gene sequence: CDR1 SGHRS, CDR2 YFSETQ. The germline V and J ends were trimmed by 4 bases and 7 bases, with 17 bases remaining between them. The CDR3 spans 15 residues. These data are taken from a study of blood T cell repertoires in COVID-19. Sequenced by immunoSEQ multiplex PCR; TCRdb stores in-frame clones only, minus some. The repertoire includes 270,000 or so clones, about 91% of them detected once, and about 1.2% sits in the top ten. The study recruited people aged roughly 18 to 95 years across about two dozen US areas.

This sequence was found in a woman aged 40 to 50 with acute COVID-19. This chain joins TRBV5-1 and TRBJ2-2; maybe TRBD2 (6 bases). The sample consisted of PBMCs or T cells enriched from blood (not recorded which). CDR3 loop: CASSRNSGRDGELFF. DNA of the CDR3: TGCGCCAGCAGCCGCAACTCTGGGCGGGACGGGGAGCTGTTTTTT.